These 30 T cell receptor beta chains were sequenced from one sample in a study of graft-versus-host responses after intestinal transplantation. Some clones are missing from TCRdb's copy, which holds only in-frame ones; the method was immunoSEQ multiplex PCR. The sample holds roughly 73,000 clones; about nine tenths are singletons and the top ten take more than 7%. Their target antigens are unknown. The starting material was unstimulated CD8+ T cells sorted from spleen or lymph node cells, obtained before transplant. The receptor set was obtained from a human donor who was the organ donor for an intestinal transplant.

The rearrangement joins TRBV5-5 to TRBJ1-1; D unclear. The CDR3 is 15 amino acids. V lost 6 bases and J 0 bases, leaving 15 bases between the germline ends. The germline V gene encodes CDR1 SGHKS and CDR2 YYEKEE (reference sequence). The chain's CDR3 is CASTPSRTVNTEAFF. The CDR3 coding sequence is TGTGCCAGCACCCCCAGCAGGACCGTGAACACTGAAGCTTTCTTT.

The J gene is TRBJ1-2, the V gene TRBV2; the match to TRBD1 covers 7 bases. Germline CDR1 reads SNHLY; CDR2 reads FYNNEI. CDR3 length: 15 residues. Trimming cost V 6 bases and J 6 bases; bases outside gene matches: 13. The CDR3: CASRGGQPGINGYTF. For the CDR3, the DNA is TGTGCCAGCAGGGGGGGACAGCCCGGGATCAATGGCTACACCTTC. Together with reference TRBV2 and TRBJ1-2, the CDR3 gives the full variable domain: EPEVTQTPSHQVTQMGQEVILRCVPISNHLYFYWYRQILGQKVEFLVSFYNNEISEKSEIFDDQFSVERPDGSNFTLKIRSTKLEDSAMYFCASRGGQPGINGYTFGSGTRLTVV.

This rearrangement joins TRBV27 to TRBJ1-6; D call uncertain. The CDR3 runs to 14 residues. With 3 bases removed from V and 9 bases from J, the gap between germline ends came to 12 bases. CDR1 and CDR2 from the germline V gene are MNHEY and SMNVEV (reference sequence). The CDR3 is CASSLRRTGSPLHF. The DNA of the CDR3 is TGTGCCAGCAGTTTGAGAAGGACGGGTTCACCCCTCCACTTT.

The chain has TRBV15 and TRBJ2-7; D not resolved. V lost 3 bases, J lost 2 bases, and 29 bases lay in between. Germline V gives CDR1 LNHNV, CDR2 YYDKDF (reference sequence). This CDR3 spans 20 amino acids. The CDR3 sequence is CATSSLGWAGLLGLTYEQYF. CDR3 sequence (DNA): TGTGCCACCAGCAGTTTGGGTTGGGCCGGCCTATTAGGTTTGACCTACGAGCAGTACTTC.

This clone was seen a single time. The chain employs TRBV5-6 and TRBJ2-3; possible D gene TRBD1, 6 bases. Germline assignment: CDR1 SGHDT and CDR2 YYEEEE. The V gene lost 5 bases and the J gene lost 3 bases, with 13 bases spanning the gap. The CDR3 extends over 14 amino acids. CDR3 residues: CASSSQGWTDTQYF. CDR3 DNA: TGTGCCAGCAGTTCACAGGGTTGGACAGATACGCAGTATTTT. The variable domain in full, with the rest retrieved from reference TRBV5-6 and TRBJ2-3, is DAGVTQSPTHLIKTRGQQVTLRCSPKSGHDTVSWYQQALGQGPQFIFQYYEEEERQRGNFPDRFSGHQFPNYSSELNVNALLLGDSALYLCASSSQGWTDTQYFGPGTRLTVL.

The J gene is TRBJ2-7, the V gene TRBV6-1; 9 bases are a match to TRBD1. J lost 7 bases, V lost 10 bases, and 11 bases had no gene match. This CDR3 has 13 residues. Germline assignment: CDR1 MNHNS and CDR2 SASEGT. This chain's CDR3 is CATEGQGREEQYF. CDR3 DNA sequence: TGTGCCACAGAGGGACAGGGAAGAGAGGAGCAGTACTTC.

The CDR3 DNA sequence: TGTGCCAGCACCCTAATCGACCAAGGGAACACTGAAGCTTTCTTT. Translating gives CASTLIDQGNTEAFF. This rearrangement joins TRBV7-9 to TRBJ1-1, with D unclear. CDR1 and CDR2 from the germline V gene are SEHNR and FQNEAQ (reference sequence). The CDR3 loop spans 15 amino acids. Trimming stripped 7 bases from V and 1 base from J, with 16 bases between.

The chain couples TRBV6-4 to TRBJ1-2; D unresolved. CDR1 MRHNA and CDR2 SNTAGT come from the germline V gene. This CDR3 comprises 12 residues. Trimming stripped 2 bases from V and 8 bases from J, with 9 bases between. This chain's CDR3 is CASSDRRGGYTF. DNA of the CDR3: TGTGCCAGCAGTGACAGGCGTGGAGGCTACACCTTC.

The chain couples TRBV28 to TRBJ2-3; the D gene is possibly TRBD1 (5 bases). Trimming took off 5 bases at V and 2 bases at J, with 14 bases between the two ends. CDR3 length: 15 amino acids. Germline V CDR1 and CDR2: MDHEN, SYDVKM. The CDR3 DNA reads as TGTGCCAGCAGTCCCGACAGTTATTACACAGATACGCAGTATTTT. This gives the protein CASSPDSYYTDTQYF.

The chain is built from TRBV30 and TRBJ2-7; D gene uncertain. Germline CDR1 GTSNPN, CDR2 SVGIG (reference sequence). The ends were cut back, 4 bases at V and 2 bases at J, with 21 bases in the middle. The CDR3 covers 16 residues. CDR3 in DNA: TGTGCCTGGACATGGGCTGACGGTCCGGTGCCCTACGAGCAGTACTTC. Amino acid sequence: CAWTWADGPVPYEQYF.

V is TRBV5-1 and J is TRBJ2-1; unclear D gene. V lost 0 bases to trimming and J lost 8 bases, with 21 bases between them. This CDR3 comprises 17 residues. Germline V lookup: CDR1 SGHRS, CDR2 YFSETQ. CDR3 coding DNA: TGCGCCAGCAGCTTGGAGGTTCCGGACGCCTACCGGGATGAGCAGTTCTTC. Translation gives CASSLEVPDAYRDEQFF. The entire variable domain, with the rest obtained from reference TRBV5-1 and TRBJ2-1, is as follows: KAGVTQTPRYLIKTRGQQVTLSCSPISGHRSVSWYQQTPGQGLQFLFEYFSETQRNKGNFPGRFSGRQFSNSRSEMNVSTLELGDSALYLCASSLEVPDAYRDEQFFGPGTRLTVL.

This clone has a single count. The chain couples TRBV6-9 to TRBJ1-2, with D hard to call. V was cut by 2 bases and J by 8 bases, with 3 bases left in between. Looked up from germline, CDR1 is MNHGY and CDR2 is SVAAGI. The CDR3 is 10 amino acids. CDR3 in DNA: TGTGCCAGCAGTTATGAGGGCTACACCTTC. It encodes CASSYEGYTF.

The chain employs TRBV14 and TRBJ1-2; 7 bases fit TRBD1. This CDR3 has 15 amino acids. Losses at the gene ends were 1 base for V and 5 bases for J; bases not matched to a gene: 7. The germline V gene has CDR1 SGHDN and CDR2 FVKESK. The CDR3 loop is CASSQAPGTEYGYTF. The CDR3, as DNA: TGTGCCAGCAGCCAAGCCCCCGGGACAGAGTATGGCTACACCTTC.

This chain links TRBV28 with TRBJ2-2; D unclear. CDR1 and CDR2 (germline): MDHEN, SYDVKM. Deletions cut 8 bases from V and 7 bases from J, with 5 bases between. This CDR3 spans 10 amino acids. The CDR3 spells CASAGGELFF. The DNA of the CDR3 is TGTGCCAGCGCCGGCGGGGAGCTGTTTTTT. Looking up the rest from reference TRBV28 and TRBJ2-2 gives the full variable domain: DVKVTQSSRYLVKRTGEKVFLECVQDMDHENMFWYRQDPGLGLRLIYFSYDVKMKEKGDIPEGYSVSREKKERFSLILESASTNQTSMYLCASAGGELFFGEGSRLTVL.

This clone has a handful of counts. The V call is TRBV9, the J call TRBJ2-2; D ambiguous. The CDR3 contains 12 residues. The V end was cut by 4 bases, the J end by 4 bases, with 5 bases between. The germline CDR1 and CDR2 sequences are SGDLS and YYNGEE. CDR3 DNA: TGTGCCAGCAGCACGTTCACCGGGGAGCTGTTTTTT. Encoded protein: CASSTFTGELFF. Using reference TRBV9 and TRBJ2-2 for the parts outside the CDR3, the full variable domain is DSGVTQTPKHLITATGQRVTLRCSPRSGDLSVYWYQQSLDQGLQFLIQYYNGEERAKGNILERFSAQQFPDLHSELNLSSLELGDSALYFCASSTFTGELFFGEGSRLTVL.

V gene TRBV19 combines with J gene TRBJ2-3; unclear D gene. The germline gives CDR1 LNHDA, CDR2 SQIVND (reference sequence). The CDR3 contains 16 residues. V lost 0 bases, J lost 8 bases, and 18 bases lay in between. The CDR3 nucleotides read TGTGCCAGTAGTATAGATCGAGGATTAGGAAAGGGTACGCAGTATTTT. Protein sequence: CASSIDRGLGKGTQYF.

The rearrangement joins TRBV4-1 to TRBJ2-7; possible D gene TRBD2, 6 bases. Germline V gene lookup returns CDR1 MGHRA and CDR2 YSYEKL. The length of the CDR3 is 16 residues. The V end lost 4 bases, the J end lost 2 bases, and 18 bases lay between the germline ends. Written as DNA, the CDR3 is TGCGCCAGCAGCCTCGGGACTGATACTATTCCCTACGAGCAGTACTTC. The encoded protein is CASSLGTDTIPYEQYF.

This clone was picked up a small number of times. V usage is TRBV6-6 and J usage is TRBJ1-6; D is unresolved. Trimming stripped 1 base from V and 11 bases from J, with 12 bases between. CDR3 length: 14 amino acids. CDR1 is MNHNY, CDR2 SVGAGI, per germline (reference sequence). The CDR3 reads CASSYFVKGTPLHF. The CDR3 DNA follows: TGTGCCAGCAGTTACTTCGTGAAGGGAACACCCCTCCACTTT.

The chain uses TRBV7-8 and TRBJ1-2, with TRBD1 matching 9 bases. Germline CDR1 SGHVS, CDR2 FQNEAQ. Unmatched junction bases numbered 4, after V lost 6 bases and J lost 5 bases. CDR3 length: 13 amino acids. The CDR3 loop is CASSFGQGYGYTF. The CDR3 DNA reads as TGTGCCAGCAGTTTTGGACAGGGGTATGGCTACACCTTC.

This chain connects TRBV10-2 to TRBJ1-1; D remains unclear. V shed 11 bases and J shed 0 bases, with 10 bases lying between them. The CDR3 length is 12 residues. Germline CDR1 is WSHSY and CDR2 is SAAADI. The CDR3 here is CAASPVNTEAFF. DNA for the CDR3: TGCGCCGCTTCCCCGGTGAACACTGAAGCTTTCTTT.

The CDR3 region has the DNA TGTGCCAGCAGCGTAGTGTCAGGGGCGGGTGATGGCTACACCTTC. Translated, it gives CASSVVSGAGDGYTF. The V gene is TRBV9, the J gene TRBJ1-2; the D gene is possibly TRBD1 (6 bases). The CDR3 length is 15 residues. In germline, CDR1 is SGDLS, CDR2 YYNGEE. Between the trimmed V and J ends, which lost 0 bases and 6 bases, there was a span of 15 bases. Together with reference TRBV9 and TRBJ1-2, the CDR3 gives the full variable domain: DSGVTQTPKHLITATGQRVTLRCSPRSGDLSVYWYQQSLDQGLQFLIQYYNGEERAKGNILERFSAQQFPDLHSELNLSSLELGDSALYFCASSVVSGAGDGYTFGSGTRLTVV.

Sample share makes this clone medium-sized. This sequence joins TRBV7-9 and TRBJ1-2; D remains ambiguous. V lost 4 bases to trimming and J lost 8 bases, with 20 bases between them. CDR3 length: 15 amino acids. Looked up from germline, CDR1 is SEHNR and CDR2 is FQNEAQ (reference sequence). CDR3 in amino acids: CASSSLLSIQMGYTF. In DNA form, the CDR3 reads TGTGCCAGCAGCTCCCTTCTATCAATCCAAATGGGCTACACCTTC.

The chain uses TRBV19 and TRBJ1-5; TRBD1 is a possible D gene (5 bases). The V gene lost 9 bases and the J gene lost 0 bases, with 6 bases spanning the gap. The CDR3 has 12 residues. Per the germline V gene, CDR1 is LNHDA and CDR2 is SQIVND (reference sequence). The CDR3 loop reads CASRDSNQPQHF. The CDR3 nucleotides are TGTGCCAGCAGGGATAGCAATCAGCCCCAGCATTTT.

The chain combines TRBV30 with TRBJ1-2, with a tentative D call TRBD1 (5 bases). Germline assignment: CDR1 GTSNPN and CDR2 SVGIG (reference sequence). Trimming left V 3 bases short and J 4 bases short, with 18 bases between. The CDR3 sequence is 15 residues long. CDR3 protein: CAWRGHWGNGYGYTF. CDR3 coding DNA: TGTGCCTGGAGAGGCCATTGGGGGAATGGCTATGGCTACACCTTC.

J is TRBJ2-1 and V is TRBV27; D is undetermined. The CDR3 is 14 amino acids. The germline CDR1 and CDR2 sequences are MNHEY and SMNVEV (reference sequence). The V end was cut by 0 bases, the J end by 9 bases, with 12 bases between. CDR3 bases: TGTGCCAGCAGTTTATCTTCCACAATCACTGAGCAGTTCTTC. Translation gives CASSLSSTITEQFF.

The rearrangement joins TRBV4-2 to TRBJ1-6; a possible D gene is TRBD1 (5 bases). V was clipped by 2 bases and J by 3 bases, with 32 bases between them. The CDR3 runs to 23 residues. CDR1 and CDR2 from the germline V gene are LGHNA and YNFKEQ. CDR3 nucleotide sequence: TGTGCCAGCAGCCAACAGCTCCGGGACGGTGTATTTTGGTGGTTAATCTATAATTCACCCCTCCACTTT. Its protein is CASSQQLRDGVFWWLIYNSPLHF.

The chain uses TRBV28 and TRBJ1-1; D is ambiguous. CDR1 is MDHEN and CDR2 is SYDVKM in the germline V gene. CDR3 length: 15 residues. V shed 3 bases and J shed 6 bases, with 17 bases lying between them. CDR3 amino acids: CASSFFSVPPPEAFF. The CDR3 nucleotides read TGTGCCAGCAGTTTTTTCTCAGTGCCACCCCCTGAAGCTTTCTTT.

The V call is TRBV4-1, the J call TRBJ2-1; 8 bases fit TRBD2. The CDR3 has 16 residues. The germline CDR1 and CDR2 sequences are MGHRA and YSYEKL. J lost 2 bases, V lost 0 bases, and 3 bases had no gene match. CDR3: CASSQDPGLAYNEQFF. The CDR3 coding sequence is TGCGCCAGCAGCCAAGACCCGGGACTAGCCTACAATGAGCAGTTCTTC.

The rearrangement joins TRBV7-2 to TRBJ2-1; 7 bases are a match to TRBD2. Germline V gives CDR1 SGHTA, CDR2 FQGNSA. Losses at the gene ends were 0 bases for V and 2 bases for J; bases not matched to a gene: 13. The CDR3 extends over 19 amino acids. The DNA for the CDR3 is TGTGCCAGCAGCTTAGCCTATTATCGGGGCGGGGGAACCTACAATGAGCAGTTCTTC. It is translated as CASSLAYYRGGGTYNEQFF.

This chain connects TRBV6-5 to TRBJ1-1; TRBD1 might be the D (6 bases). Between the trimmed V and J ends, which lost 6 bases and 6 bases, there was a span of 17 bases. CDR3 length: 14 amino acids. Per germline, CDR1 MNHEY and CDR2 SVGAGI. The CDR3: CASRHEVRGAEAFF. The CDR3 coding sequence is TGTGCCAGCAGGCACGAGGTGAGGGGGGCTGAAGCTTTCTTT.